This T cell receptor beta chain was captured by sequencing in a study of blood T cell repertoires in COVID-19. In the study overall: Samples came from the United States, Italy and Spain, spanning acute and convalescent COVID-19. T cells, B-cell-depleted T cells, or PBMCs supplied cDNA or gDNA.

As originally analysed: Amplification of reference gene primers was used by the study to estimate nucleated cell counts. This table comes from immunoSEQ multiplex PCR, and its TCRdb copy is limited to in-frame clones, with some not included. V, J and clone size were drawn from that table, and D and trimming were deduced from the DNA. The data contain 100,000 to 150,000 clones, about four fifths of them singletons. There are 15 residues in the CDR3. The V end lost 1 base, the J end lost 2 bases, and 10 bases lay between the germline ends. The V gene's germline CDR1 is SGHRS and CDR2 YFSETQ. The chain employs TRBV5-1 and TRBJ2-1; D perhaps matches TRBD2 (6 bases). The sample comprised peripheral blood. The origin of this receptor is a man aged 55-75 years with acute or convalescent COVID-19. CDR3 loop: CASSLFSGTYNEQFF. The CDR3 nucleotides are TGCGCCAGCAGCTTGTTTAGCGGAACCTACAATGAGCAGTTCTTC.